These 22 T cell receptor beta chains originate from one sample sequenced in a study of cytomegalovirus exposure and HLA in healthy donors. PCR primers comprised 60 Vbeta and 13 Jbeta primers. Profiling relied on immunoSEQ multiplex PCR, and the TCRdb table lists in-frame clones only, not all of them. This table has about 160,000 clones, about 80% appearing once. The sequenced sample was PBMCs. Every receptor here comes from a man aged 35 to 55 in good health and CMV-seronegative.

J is TRBJ2-1 and V is TRBV6-1; maybe TRBD2 (6 bases). The germline gives CDR1 MNHNS, CDR2 SASEGT. The germline V and J ends were trimmed by 5 bases and 9 bases, with 14 bases remaining between them. The length of the CDR3 is 13 residues. The CDR3 nucleotides read TGTGCCAGCAGTTGGGCTAGCGCGGGTGAGCAGTTCTTC. Its translation is CASSWASAGEQFF.

With respect to this clone: An end of the junction does not agree with germline; a read error may underlie this. This sample also contains other DNA sequences that code for the same CDR3. The chain links TRBV7-9 to TRBJ2-7; D gene ambiguous. The CDR3 is made up of 13 amino acids. CDR1 and CDR2 (germline): SEHNR, FQNEAQ (reference sequence). The CDR3: CASSPGLTYEQYF. The CDR3 DNA is TGCGCCAGCAGCCCAGGTCTAACCTACGAGCAGTACTTC.

This chain links TRBV11-3 with TRBJ2-2; D is undetermined. The germline V gene encodes CDR1 SGHNT and CDR2 YENEEA. V lost 2 bases, J lost 0 bases, and 4 bases lay in between. This CDR3 has 14 amino acids. The CDR3 loop reads CASSLRANTGELFF. The CDR3, as DNA: TGTGCCAGCAGCTTAAGAGCGAACACCGGGGAGCTGTTTTTT.

This sequence joins TRBV28 and TRBJ2-5, with TRBD2 matching over 14 bases. This CDR3 has 16 amino acids. Germline trimming cut 5 bases from V and 4 bases from J; bases unmatched to any gene: 6. In germline, CDR1 is MDHEN, CDR2 SYDVKM. CDR3 protein: CASSGQGTSGRETQYF. The CDR3 nucleotides are TGTGCCAGCAGTGGGCAGGGGACTAGCGGGAGAGAGACCCAGTACTTC.

The V gene is TRBV19, the J gene TRBJ2-7; 7 bases are a match to TRBD2. CDR1 is LNHDA and CDR2 is SQIVND in the germline V gene (reference sequence). The CDR3 totals 13 residues. V lost 7 bases, J lost 0 bases, and 3 bases stayed unmatched. The CDR3 spells CASTPGGSYEQYF. The CDR3 bases are TGTGCCAGTACCCCGGGGGGCTCCTACGAGCAGTACTTC.

This chain links TRBV7-2 with TRBJ2-1, with 7 bases matching TRBD2. The germline V gene encodes CDR1 SGHTA and CDR2 FQGNSA. The length of the CDR3 is 15 residues. The V and J ends lost 5 bases and 4 bases, in that order; junction bases with no gene match: 8. The CDR3, as DNA: TGTGCCAGCAGCCCGGGAGGAGGCGGATACAATGAGCAGTTCTTC. It yields the protein CASSPGGGGYNEQFF.

The chain recombines TRBV4-3 with TRBJ2-5; 8 bases fit TRBD2. V was clipped by 2 bases and J by 3 bases; unmatched bases: 5. The length of the CDR3 is 15 residues. Germline CDR1 LGHNA, CDR2 YSLEER. The CDR3: CASSQYLAGKETQYF. The CDR3 bases are TGCGCCAGCAGCCAATATCTAGCGGGTAAAGAGACCCAGTACTTC.

CDR3 residues: CASSTRQGGSYTF. The CDR3 DNA follows: TGTGCCAGCAGTACCCGACAGGGCGGGAGCTACACCTTC. The chain is built from TRBV2 and TRBJ1-2, with 7 bases fitting TRBD1. There are 13 residues in the CDR3. The germline CDR1 and CDR2 sequences are SNHLY and FYNNEI. V shed 5 bases and J 9 bases; nucleotides not matched to a gene: 9.

This chain joins TRBV27 and TRBJ2-3; a possible D gene is TRBD2 (6 bases). The CDR3 runs 15 residues. Trimming pared 2 bases from V and 3 bases from J, leaving 12 bases between. Germline lookup yields CDR1 MNHEY and CDR2 SMNVEV (reference sequence). CDR3: CASSLGSAGTDTQYF. The CDR3 DNA is TGTGCCAGCAGTTTAGGTTCCGCGGGGACAGATACGCAGTATTTT.

The chain carries TRBV7-9 and TRBJ1-5; a possible D gene is TRBD1 (6 bases). With 3 bases removed from V and 8 bases from J, the gap between germline ends came to 14 bases. Germline CDR1 SEHNR, CDR2 FQNEAQ (reference sequence). The CDR3 is 14 residues long. The CDR3 DNA sequence: TGTGCCAGCAGCTTGGAGGGAGGGGGTGAGCCCCAGCATTTT. The encoded protein is CASSLEGGGEPQHF.

V and J are TRBV10-3 and TRBJ1-1; 7 bases map to TRBD1. The germline V gene has CDR1 ENHRY and CDR2 SYGVKD. The ends lost 3 bases at V and 4 bases at J; junction bases unmatched: 8. This CDR3 is built from 15 residues. The CDR3 sequence: CAISDHRGGGTEAFF. CDR3 DNA sequence: TGTGCCATCAGTGACCACAGGGGAGGAGGCACTGAAGCTTTCTTT.

CDR3 sequence reads: CASRQIAGGQETQYF. The DNA of the CDR3 is TGTGCCAGCAGACAGATAGCGGGAGGGCAAGAGACCCAGTACTTC. The V gene is TRBV4-2, the J gene TRBJ2-5, with 11 nucleotides matching TRBD2. Trimming removed 6 bases from V and 2 bases from J; junction bases left unmatched: 5. This CDR3 is 15 amino acids long. Germline CDR1 LGHNA, CDR2 YNFKEQ.

The chain links TRBV7-2 to TRBJ2-7; TRBD1 is a possible D gene (6 bases). CDR3 length: 15 residues. Germline V gives CDR1 SGHTA, CDR2 FQGNSA. V was clipped by 1 base and J by 2 bases, with 12 bases between them. The DNA for the CDR3 is TGTGCCAGCAGCTTAGAAGGTGGGGGCACCTACGAGCAGTACTTC. Its translation is CASSLEGGGTYEQYF. Complete variable domain (other parts from reference TRBV7-2 and TRBJ2-7): GAGVSQSPSNKVTEKGKDVELRCDPISGHTALYWYRQSLGQGLEFLIYFQGNSAPDKSGLPSDRFSAERTGGSVSTLTIQRTQQEDSAVYLCASSLEGGGTYEQYFGPGTRLTVT.

This clone was picked up a small number of times. This chain joins TRBV27 and TRBJ1-5; no clear D. Trimming took 7 bases from V and 4 from J, leaving 11 bases between them. The CDR3 runs to 13 residues. Germline-derived CDR1 and CDR2 are MNHEY and SMNVEV (reference sequence). CDR3 region: CASNLGRNQPQHF. As DNA, the CDR3 is TGTGCCAGCAATTTGGGCAGGAATCAGCCCCAGCATTTT.

The chain has TRBV11-2 and TRBJ2-1; D might be TRBD2 (6 bases). Germline V gives CDR1 SGHAT, CDR2 FQNNGV. This CDR3 spans 13 amino acids. V lost 5 bases and J lost 8, with 13 bases in between. CDR3 coding DNA: TGTGCCAGCAGCCCGGGAGTTTCAGATGAGCAGTTCTTC. Its translation: CASSPGVSDEQFF.

Only one count was recorded for this clone. The chain couples TRBV29-1 to TRBJ2-1, with 7 bases lining up with TRBD2. This CDR3 region has 15 residues. Germline V CDR1 and CDR2: SQVTM, ANQGSEA. Trimming took 6 bases from V and 5 from J; bases not matched to a gene: 13. The CDR3 loop is CSVFPSGRENNEQFF. The CDR3 DNA reads TGCAGCGTATTCCCCAGCGGGCGGGAGAACAATGAGCAGTTCTTC.

This clone was counted a few times. This chain uses TRBV11-2 with TRBJ2-1; D perhaps matches TRBD2 (6 bases). The germline gives CDR1 SGHAT, CDR2 FQNNGV. V gave up 3 bases and J gave up 9 bases, with 15 bases separating them. This CDR3 comprises 14 residues. The CDR3 here is CASSFRLPGGEQFF. The CDR3 nucleotides read TGTGCCAGCAGCTTTAGGCTGCCCGGGGGTGAGCAGTTCTTC.

On this clone: One junction end disagrees with the germline gene, perhaps due to a read error. V gene TRBV7-7 combines with J gene TRBJ2-3; D is possibly TRBD2 (6 bases). CDR3 length equals 15 residues. In germline, CDR1 is SSHAT, CDR2 FNYEAQ (reference sequence). The CDR3: CASSLGTSPSDTQYF. The DNA for the CDR3 is TGTGCTAGCAGCTTAGGAACTAGCCCCTCAGATACGCAGTATTTT. Filled out from reference TRBV7-7 and TRBJ2-3, the complete variable domain reads GAGVSQSPRYKVTKRGQDVTLRCDPISSHATLYWYQQALGQGPEFLTYFNYEAQPDKSGLPSDRFSAERPEGSISTLTIQRTEQRDSAMYRCASSLGTSPSDTQYFGPGTRLTVL.

The chain joins TRBV4-1 to TRBJ1-4; 10 bases fit TRBD1. The trim removed 4 bases at V and 8 bases at J, leaving 10 bases unmatched. The CDR3 has 16 residues. The V gene's germline CDR1 is MGHRA and CDR2 YSYEKL. The CDR3 spells CASSRIGTGEREKLFF. The CDR3 region has the DNA TGCGCCAGCAGCCGCATAGGGACAGGGGAAAGGGAAAAACTGTTTTTT.

A word on this clone: Different DNA sequences within this sample yield the same CDR3. The V gene is TRBV9, the J gene TRBJ2-5, with 10 bases identical to TRBD2. Germline assignment: CDR1 SGDLS and CDR2 YYNGEE. The junction had 4 bases not matched to a gene; V was cut back by 3 bases and J by 5 bases. The CDR3 contains 14 residues. The chain's CDR3 is CASSASGSRETQYF. The CDR3 region has the DNA TGTGCCAGCAGCGCTAGCGGGAGTAGGGAGACCCAGTACTTC.

V gene TRBV28 combines with J gene TRBJ2-1, with 14 bases lining up with TRBD2. The CDR3 spans 15 residues. The V segment lost 2 bases and the J segment 8 bases; nucleotides outside the gene matches: 2. CDR1 is MDHEN and CDR2 is SYDVKM in the germline V gene. The CDR3 coding sequence is TGTGCCAGCAGTTTAGGGACTAGCGGGAGAGATGAGCAGTTCTTC. Translated: CASSLGTSGRDEQFF. The full variable domain, completed using reference TRBV28 and TRBJ2-1, is DVKVTQSSRYLVKRTGEKVFLECVQDMDHENMFWYRQDPGLGLRLIYFSYDVKMKEKGDIPEGYSVSREKKERFSLILESASTNQTSMYLCASSLGTSGRDEQFFGPGTRLTVL.

The chain employs TRBV29-1 and TRBJ2-6; 11 nucleotides align to TRBD2. With 3 bases clipped from V and 1 base from J, the junction kept 2 bases outside the gene matches. Germline values: CDR1 SQVTM, CDR2 ANQGSEA. CDR3 length: 16 residues. The CDR3 sequence is CSVESSGRSGANVLTF. Here the CDR3 DNA reads TGCAGCGTTGAGTCTAGCGGGAGGTCTGGGGCCAACGTCCTGACTTTC.